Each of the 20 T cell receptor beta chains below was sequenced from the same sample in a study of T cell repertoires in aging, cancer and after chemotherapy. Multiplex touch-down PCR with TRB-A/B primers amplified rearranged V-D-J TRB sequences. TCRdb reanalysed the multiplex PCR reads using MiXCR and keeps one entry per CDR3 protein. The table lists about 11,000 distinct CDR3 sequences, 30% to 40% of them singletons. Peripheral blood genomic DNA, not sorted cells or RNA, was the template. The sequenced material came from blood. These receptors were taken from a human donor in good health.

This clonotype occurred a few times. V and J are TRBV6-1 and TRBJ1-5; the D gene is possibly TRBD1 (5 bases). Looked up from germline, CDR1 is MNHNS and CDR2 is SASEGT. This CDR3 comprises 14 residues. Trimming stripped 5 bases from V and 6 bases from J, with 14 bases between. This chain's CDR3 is CASSYPRDRQPQHF. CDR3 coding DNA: TGTGCCAGCAGTTACCCAAGGGACCGTCAGCCCCAGCATTTT.

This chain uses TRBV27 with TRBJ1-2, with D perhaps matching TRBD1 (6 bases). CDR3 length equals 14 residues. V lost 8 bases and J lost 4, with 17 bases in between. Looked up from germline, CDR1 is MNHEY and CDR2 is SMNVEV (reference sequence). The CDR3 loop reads CASSPRGDAYGYTF. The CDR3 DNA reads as TGTGCCAGCTCCCCTAGGGGGGACGCCTATGGCTACACCTTC.

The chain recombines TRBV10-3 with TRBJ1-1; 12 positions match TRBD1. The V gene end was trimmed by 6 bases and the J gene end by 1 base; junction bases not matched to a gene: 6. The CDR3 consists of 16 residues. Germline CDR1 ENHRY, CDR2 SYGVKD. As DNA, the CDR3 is TGTGCCATCAGCTCCGGGACAGGGGGCCCGAACACTGAAGCTTTCTTT. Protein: CAISSGTGGPNTEAFF.

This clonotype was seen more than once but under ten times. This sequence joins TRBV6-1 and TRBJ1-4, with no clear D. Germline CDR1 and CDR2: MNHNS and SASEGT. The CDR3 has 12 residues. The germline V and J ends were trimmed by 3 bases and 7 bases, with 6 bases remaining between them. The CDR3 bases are TGTGCCAGCAGTGAGTCCGGTGAAAAACTGTTTTTT. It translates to CASSESGEKLFF.

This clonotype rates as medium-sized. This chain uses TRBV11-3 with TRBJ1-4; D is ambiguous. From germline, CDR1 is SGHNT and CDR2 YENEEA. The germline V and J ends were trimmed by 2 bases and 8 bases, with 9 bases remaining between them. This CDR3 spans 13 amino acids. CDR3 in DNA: TGTGCCAGCAGCTTAATAGGGAGCGAAAAACTGTTTTTT. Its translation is CASSLIGSEKLFF.

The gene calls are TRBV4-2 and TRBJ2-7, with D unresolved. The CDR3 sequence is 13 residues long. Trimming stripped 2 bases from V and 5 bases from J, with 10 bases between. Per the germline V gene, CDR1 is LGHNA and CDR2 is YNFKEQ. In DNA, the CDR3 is TGTGCCAGCAGCCAAATCCCGGGCCACGAGCAGTACTTC. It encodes CASSQIPGHEQYF.

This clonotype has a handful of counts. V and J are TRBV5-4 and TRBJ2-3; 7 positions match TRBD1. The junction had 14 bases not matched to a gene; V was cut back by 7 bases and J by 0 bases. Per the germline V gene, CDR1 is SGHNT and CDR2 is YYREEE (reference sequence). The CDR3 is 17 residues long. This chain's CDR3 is CASEPITGASSTDTQYF. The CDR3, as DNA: TGTGCCAGCGAACCTATTACAGGGGCCTCTAGCACAGATACGCAGTATTTT.

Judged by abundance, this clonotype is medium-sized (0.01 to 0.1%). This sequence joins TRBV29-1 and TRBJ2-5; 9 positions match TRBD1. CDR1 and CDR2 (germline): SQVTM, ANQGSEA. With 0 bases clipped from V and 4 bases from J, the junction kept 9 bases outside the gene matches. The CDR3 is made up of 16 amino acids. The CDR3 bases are TGCAGCGTTGAAGAAGGGGGACAGGGCGGGGGAGAGACCCAGTACTTC. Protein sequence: CSVEEGGQGGGETQYF.

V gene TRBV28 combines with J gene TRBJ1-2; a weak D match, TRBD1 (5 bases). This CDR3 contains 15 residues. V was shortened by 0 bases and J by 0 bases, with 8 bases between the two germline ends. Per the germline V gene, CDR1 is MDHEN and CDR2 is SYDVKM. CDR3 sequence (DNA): TGTGCCAGCAGTTTATGGGACACCGCTAACTATGGCTACACCTTC. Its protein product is CASSLWDTANYGYTF.

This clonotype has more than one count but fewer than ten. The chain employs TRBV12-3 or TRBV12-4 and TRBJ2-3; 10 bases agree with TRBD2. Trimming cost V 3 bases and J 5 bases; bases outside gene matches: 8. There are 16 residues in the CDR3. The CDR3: CASSLALAGFLDTQYF. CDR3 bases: TGTGCCAGCAGTTTGGCACTAGCGGGATTTTTAGATACGCAGTATTTT.

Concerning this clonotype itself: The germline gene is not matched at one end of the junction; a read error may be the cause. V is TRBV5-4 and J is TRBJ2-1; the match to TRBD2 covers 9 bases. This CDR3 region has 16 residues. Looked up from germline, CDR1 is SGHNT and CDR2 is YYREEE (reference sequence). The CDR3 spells CASSRLLAGSYNEQFF. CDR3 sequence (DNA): TGCGCCAGCAGTCGCCTACTAGCGGGCTCCTACAATGAGCAGTTCTTC.

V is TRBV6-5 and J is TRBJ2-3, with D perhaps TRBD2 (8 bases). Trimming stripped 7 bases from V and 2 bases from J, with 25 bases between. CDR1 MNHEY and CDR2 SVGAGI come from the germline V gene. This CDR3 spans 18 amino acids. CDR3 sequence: CASTNSGTGTEITDTQYF. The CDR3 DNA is TGTGCCAGCACCAATAGCGGGACCGGGACAGAGATCACAGATACGCAGTATTTT.

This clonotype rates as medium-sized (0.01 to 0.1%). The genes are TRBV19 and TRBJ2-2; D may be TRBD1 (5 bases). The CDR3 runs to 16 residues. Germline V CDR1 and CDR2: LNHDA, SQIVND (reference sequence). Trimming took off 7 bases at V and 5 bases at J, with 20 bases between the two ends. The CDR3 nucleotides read TGTGCCAGTACGAGAGGAGACAGTGGGGCTACCGGGGAGCTGTTTTTT. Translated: CASTRGDSGATGELFF.

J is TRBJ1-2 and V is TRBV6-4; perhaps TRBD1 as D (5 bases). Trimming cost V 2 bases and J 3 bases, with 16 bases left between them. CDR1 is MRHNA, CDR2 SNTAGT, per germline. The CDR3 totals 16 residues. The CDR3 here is CASSDPDSRGHYGYTF. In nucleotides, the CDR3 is TGTGCCAGCAGTGACCCGGACTCACGGGGCCACTATGGCTACACCTTC.

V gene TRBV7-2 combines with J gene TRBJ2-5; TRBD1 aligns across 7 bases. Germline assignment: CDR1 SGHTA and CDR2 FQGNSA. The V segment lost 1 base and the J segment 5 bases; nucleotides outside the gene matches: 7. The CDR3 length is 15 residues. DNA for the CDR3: TGTGCCAGCAGCTTAGTAGGGGGCGTACAGGAGACCCAGTACTTC. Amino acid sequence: CASSLVGGVQETQYF.

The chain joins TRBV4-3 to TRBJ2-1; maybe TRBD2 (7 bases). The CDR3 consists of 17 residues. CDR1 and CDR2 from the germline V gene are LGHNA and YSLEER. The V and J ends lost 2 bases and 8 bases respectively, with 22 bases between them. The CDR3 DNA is TGCGCCAGCAGCCAATCTGGAAGGGGGGGAGGCCGGGATGAGCAGTTCTTC. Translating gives CASSQSGRGGGRDEQFF.

The CDR3 DNA follows: TGTGCCAGCAGCCTAGACAGGGATCGTGGCTACACCTTC. Protein sequence: CASSLDRDRGYTF. The V gene is TRBV5-4, the J gene TRBJ1-2, with TRBD1 identical over 7 bases. The CDR3 consists of 13 residues. The V gene's germline CDR1 is SGHNT and CDR2 YYREEE (reference sequence). V lost 4 bases and J lost 7; bases outside the gene matches: 7.

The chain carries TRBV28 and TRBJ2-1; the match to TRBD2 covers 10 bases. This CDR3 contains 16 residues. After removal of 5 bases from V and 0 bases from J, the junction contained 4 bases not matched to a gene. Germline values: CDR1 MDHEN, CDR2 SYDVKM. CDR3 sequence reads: CASSASSGSSYNEQFF. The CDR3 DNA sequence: TGTGCCAGCAGTGCATCTAGCGGGAGCTCCTACAATGAGCAGTTCTTC.

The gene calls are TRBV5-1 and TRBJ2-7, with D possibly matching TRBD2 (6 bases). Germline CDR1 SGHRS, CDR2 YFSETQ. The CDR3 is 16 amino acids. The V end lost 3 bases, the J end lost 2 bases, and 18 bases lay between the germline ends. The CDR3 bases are TGCGCCAGCAGCTGGGGGGAGGCGGGCGTTGCCTACGAGCAGTACTTC. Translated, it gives CASSWGEAGVAYEQYF.

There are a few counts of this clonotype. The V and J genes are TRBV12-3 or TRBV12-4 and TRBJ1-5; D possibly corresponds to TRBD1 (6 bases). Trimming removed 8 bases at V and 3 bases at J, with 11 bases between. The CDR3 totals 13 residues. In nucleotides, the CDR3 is TGTGCCAGCTCCCCAGGGGACAATCAGCCCCAGCATTTT. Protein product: CASSPGDNQPQHF.